This T cell receptor beta chain stems from a study of early T cells in non-severe SARS-CoV-2 infection (dated by TCRdb to the early 2020s). At the level of the whole study: TCR sequencing used bulk RNA from unsorted whole blood, so alpha and beta chains could not be paired. Study-wide conclusions, independent of this receptor: VDJdb matching was skewed toward anti-spike CD8 responses, so virus-specific expansions were likely underestimated and private and CD4 specificities were missed.

V is pruned by 0 bases and J by 5 bases, leaving 10 bases of the junction without a gene match. The germline V gene encodes CDR1 SGHAT and CDR2 FQNNGV. From the cysteine through the phenylalanine, the CDR3 covers 19 amino acids. Only the CDR3 DNA stays, 57 bases, in frame from base 1. This clonotype was counted ten times or more. Its cognate antigen has yet to be identified. The record has no base qualities; no much larger clone is one base away. The library was made by 5' RACE. Instrument on record: NextSeq 500. In the TCR library protocol, unique molecular identifiers were attached to individual cDNA molecules to correct for PCR bias and sequencing error. Sequencing covered both TCR alpha and beta chains, and within each sample the abundances of alpha and beta sequences were tightly co-correlated. The original methods were these. Decombinator V4 was used to perform V gene, J gene and CDR3 annotation of TCR sequences. TCRs were defined as expanded if a significant change between any two time points was detected under a Poisson model with p below 0.0001. Abundances of TCRs were expressed as counts per million after normalisation to the total number of TCRs sequenced in each sample. MAIT TCRs were defined by TRAV1-2 paired with TRAJ12, TRAJ20 or TRAJ33, and iNKT TCRs by TRAV10 paired with TRAJ18. VDJdb, accessed on 1 November 2021, was searched for TCRs annotated for CMV, EBV and SARS-CoV-2, and TCRs annotated for more than one antigen were excluded. TCRdb handled the public reads itself, with Q25 trimming in fastp and clone calling in MiXCR, and kept productive beta chains. Each record represents a unique CDR3 protein, reported with the most common genes and DNA among its rows. Here the V and J calls rest on TCRdb's processing, not on the authors' analysis. In all, the sample holds tens of thousands of distinct CDR3 sequences, and approximately 5.6% of those were seen once. 6.8% of the sample rests with the top ten.

Set within a cohort of healthcare workers in London, UK, this nested case-control study involved weekly PCR testing of nasopharyngeal swabs along with blood sampling. Healthcare workers were enrolled in the week of the UK lockdown, from 23 to 31 March 2020, and were followed every week for up to 16 weeks. Source material: whole blood. The chain is made from TRBV11-2 and TRBJ2-5, with TRBD2 matching 15 junction bases. This clonotype originated in an adult who was a healthcare worker with PCR-confirmed SARS-CoV-2 infection or an uninfected control (not recorded which). The DNA is as follows: TGTGCCAGCAGCTTAGATACCGGACTAGCGGGGGGGCCCGAGGAGACCCAGTACTTC. This codes for CASSLDTGLAGGPEETQYF.